This T cell receptor beta chain comes out of a study of control samples from healthy donors and cancer patients. The V gene's germline CDR1 is KGHDR and CDR2 SFDVKD. The V and J ends lost 11 bases and 3 bases, in that order; junction bases with no gene match: 11. The CDR3 covers 14 residues. TCRdb's table, derived via immunoSEQ multiplex PCR, lists solely in-frame clones and lacks some. The data show 100,000 to 150,000 clones, around 94% seen once. This clone appeared a single time. The origin of this receptor is an elderly man with head and neck cancer. This chain links TRBV24-1 with TRBJ2-5, with TRBD1 matching 7 bases. Sequencing was carried out using PBMCs. The DNA of the CDR3 is TGTGCCAGTTACTACAGGGGACAAAAAGAGACCCAGTACTTC. It is translated as CASYYRGQKETQYF.